These T cell receptor beta chains were read from a single sample in a study of cytomegalovirus exposure and HLA in healthy donors. This table comes from immunoSEQ multiplex PCR, and its TCRdb copy is limited to in-frame clones, with some not included. The repertoire holds roughly 150,000 clones, with just under 70% as singletons. The source material was PBMCs. Source of these receptors: a man aged 55 to 70 in good health and CMV-seronegative. Each CDR3 is given with its conserved first and last residue. The D gene is left open where the match is weak. Size tells how often a clone was seen (once, few, many) or the class of an expanded clone, and some rows leave it out.

v_call: TRBV11-2
d_call: TRBD2
clone_size: .
cdr3_length: 13
j_call: TRBJ2-5
cdr3_nt: TGTGCCAGCAGCTTCCTCGGGGGGGAGACCCAGTACTTC
cdr3_aa: CASSFLGGETQYF

v_call: TRBV7-2
d_call: .
clone_size: .
cdr3_length: 15
j_call: TRBJ1-5
cdr3_nt: TGTGCCAGCAGCTTAGGCCCCCGAGGCAATCAGCCCCAGCATTTT
cdr3_aa: CASSLGPRGNQPQHF

v_call: TRBV7-3
d_call: .
clone_size: .
cdr3_length: 16
j_call: TRBJ2-2
cdr3_nt: TGTGCCAGCAGCTTAAATCGAGGAGCGAACACCGGGGAGCTGTTTTTT
cdr3_aa: CASSLNRGANTGELFF

v_call: TRBV5-1
d_call: TRBD1
clone_size: .
cdr3_length: 15
j_call: TRBJ1-2
cdr3_nt: TGCGCCAGCAGCTTGGATGGCCAGGGGGCCGGTGGCTACACCTTC
cdr3_aa: CASSLDGQGAGGYTF

v_call: TRBV6-5
d_call: .
clone_size: .
cdr3_length: 13
j_call: TRBJ1-5
cdr3_nt: TGTGCCACCTCCGGGTGGGGCAATCAGCCCCAGCATTTT
cdr3_aa: CATSGWGNQPQHF

v_call: TRBV30
d_call: .
clone_size: few
cdr3_length: 14
j_call: TRBJ1-1
cdr3_nt: TGTGCCTGGAGTGGACCCCCTCAGGGATTTGAAGCTTTCTTT
cdr3_aa: CAWSGPPQGFEAFF

v_call: TRBV15
d_call: .
clone_size: .
cdr3_length: 16
j_call: TRBJ1-6
cdr3_nt: TGTGCCACCAGCAGAGATCCCTTTACACGTAATTCACCCCTCCACTTT
cdr3_aa: CATSRDPFTRNSPLHF

v_call: TRBV7-2
d_call: TRBD1
clone_size: .
cdr3_length: 15
j_call: TRBJ1-5
cdr3_nt: TGTGCCAGCAGCTTAGGGACAGGGGGAGATCAGCCCCAGCATTTT
cdr3_aa: CASSLGTGGDQPQHF

v_call: TRBV18
d_call: TRBD1
clone_size: .
cdr3_length: 15
j_call: TRBJ1-1
cdr3_nt: TGTGCCAGCTCACCTAGTGGGACAGGGCCCACTGAAGCTTTCTTT
cdr3_aa: CASSPSGTGPTEAFF

v_call: TRBV27
d_call: TRBD1
clone_size: .
cdr3_length: 15
j_call: TRBJ1-1
cdr3_nt: TGTGCCAGCACACAGGGGGGCGGGAGTTTCACTGAAGCTTTCTTT
cdr3_aa: CASTQGGGSFTEAFF

v_call: TRBV7-8
d_call: TRBD1
clone_size: .
cdr3_length: 15
j_call: TRBJ1-5
cdr3_nt: TGTGCCAGCAGCGAGACAGGGTTAAAGAGTCAGCCCCAGCATTTT
cdr3_aa: CASSETGLKSQPQHF

v_call: TRBV2
d_call: TRBD1
clone_size: .
cdr3_length: 18
j_call: TRBJ2-7
cdr3_nt: TGTGCCAGCAGTGTGGGGGGCCGGTGGGGACAGGCCTCCTACGAGCAGTACTTC
cdr3_aa: CASSVGGRWGQASYEQYF

v_call: TRBV30
d_call: .
clone_size: few
cdr3_length: 16
j_call: TRBJ1-2
cdr3_nt: TGTGCCTGGAGTCCCGACGGGGGGTTTGGAGACTATGGCTACACCTTC
cdr3_aa: CAWSPDGGFGDYGYTF

v_call: TRBV21-1
d_call: .
clone_size: .
cdr3_length: 15
j_call: TRBJ1-5
cdr3_nt: TGTGCCAGCAGCTCCGACAGGTTGCCCAATCAGCCCCAGCATTTT
cdr3_aa: CASSSDRLPNQPQHF

v_call: TRBV7-9
d_call: TRBD1
clone_size: .
cdr3_length: 16
j_call: TRBJ1-2
cdr3_nt: TGTGCCAGCAGCTTAGAAGGGTGGGGACAGCCCTATGGCTACACCTTC
cdr3_aa: CASSLEGWGQPYGYTF

v_call: TRBV29-1
d_call: TRBD2
clone_size: .
cdr3_length: 14
j_call: TRBJ2-5
cdr3_nt: TGCAGCGTTGTTAGCGGGAGGGACGGAGAGACCCAGTACTTC
cdr3_aa: CSVVSGRDGETQYF

v_call: TRBV28
d_call: .
clone_size: .
cdr3_length: 11
j_call: TRBJ2-7
cdr3_nt: TGTGCCAGCAGACTCAGGGGCGAGCAGTACTTC
cdr3_aa: CASRLRGEQYF

v_call: TRBV10-3
d_call: .
clone_size: .
cdr3_length: 15
j_call: TRBJ1-1
cdr3_nt: TGTGCCATCAGTGTTACAGGGATGGTGAACACTGAAGCTTTCTTT
cdr3_aa: CAISVTGMVNTEAFF

v_call: TRBV30
d_call: .
clone_size: few
cdr3_length: 12
j_call: TRBJ1-2
cdr3_nt: TGTGCCTGGCGCAGGCCTAACTATGGCTACACCTTC
cdr3_aa: CAWRRPNYGYTF

v_call: TRBV7-3
d_call: TRBD2
clone_size: .
cdr3_length: 16
j_call: TRBJ2-1
cdr3_nt: TGTGCCAGCAGCTTGGTGGGGGGGAGGGCCGGCAATGAGCAGTTCTTC
cdr3_aa: CASSLVGGRAGNEQFF

v_call: TRBV9
d_call: TRBD1
clone_size: .
cdr3_length: 16
j_call: TRBJ2-1
cdr3_nt: TGTGCCAGCAGCGTATCCGGGACAGGGGTGATCAATGAGCAGTTCTTC
cdr3_aa: CASSVSGTGVINEQFF

v_call: TRBV5-4
d_call: TRBD1
clone_size: .
cdr3_length: 14
j_call: TRBJ2-2
cdr3_nt: TGTGCCAGCAGCTGGACAGGCGTAGGCGGGGAGCTGTTTTTT
cdr3_aa: CASSWTGVGGELFF

v_call: TRBV7-6
d_call: .
clone_size: .
cdr3_length: 14
j_call: TRBJ2-1
cdr3_nt: TGTGCCAGCAGCACACCGGGATTACACAATGAGCAGTTCTTC
cdr3_aa: CASSTPGLHNEQFF

v_call: TRBV7-9
d_call: TRBD1
clone_size: .
cdr3_length: 14
j_call: TRBJ2-7
cdr3_nt: TGTGCCAGCAGCCATTCGACAGGGGGCTACGAGCAGTACTTC
cdr3_aa: CASSHSTGGYEQYF

v_call: TRBV19
d_call: TRBD1
clone_size: .
cdr3_length: 14
j_call: TRBJ1-1
cdr3_nt: TGTGCCAGTAGGCCAGGGGGAAGAAACACTGAAGCTTTCTTT
cdr3_aa: CASRPGGRNTEAFF

v_call: TRBV18
d_call: TRBD1
clone_size: .
cdr3_length: 15
j_call: TRBJ2-5
cdr3_nt: TGTGCCAGCTCACCTACGCCGGGACAGGGGGAGAACCAGTACTTC
cdr3_aa: CASSPTPGQGENQYF

v_call: TRBV7-9
d_call: .
clone_size: .
cdr3_length: 13
j_call: TRBJ2-7
cdr3_nt: TGTGCCAGCAGCTTTCCGGGAGTGGACGAGCAGTACTTC
cdr3_aa: CASSFPGVDEQYF

v_call: TRBV19
d_call: .
clone_size: .
cdr3_length: 15
j_call: TRBJ2-7
cdr3_nt: TGTGCCAGTAGTATGAACAGGGATTACTCCTACGAGCAGTACTTC
cdr3_aa: CASSMNRDYSYEQYF

v_call: TRBV5-1
d_call: .
clone_size: .
cdr3_length: 15
j_call: TRBJ2-5
cdr3_nt: TGCGCCAGCACCACAGGGTTGGTTGTGTCGGAGACCCAGTACTTC
cdr3_aa: CASTTGLVVSETQYF

v_call: TRBV6-5
d_call: .
clone_size: few
cdr3_length: 15
j_call: TRBJ2-3
cdr3_nt: TGTGCCACCACAAGGAGGGCCCTCGGGACAGATACGCAGTATTTT
cdr3_aa: CATTRRALGTDTQYF

v_call: TRBV2
d_call: .
clone_size: .
cdr3_length: 16
j_call: TRBJ2-7
cdr3_nt: TGTGCCAGTAGTGAAGCGGCGGAATTGGCCTCCTACGAGCAGTACTTC
cdr3_aa: CASSEAAELASYEQYF

v_call: TRBV7-9
d_call: TRBD2
clone_size: .
cdr3_length: 15
j_call: TRBJ2-3
cdr3_nt: TGTGCCAGCAGCTTCCTAGCGGGAGGTGGAGATACGCAGTATTTT
cdr3_aa: CASSFLAGGGDTQYF

v_call: TRBV14
d_call: TRBD1
clone_size: .
cdr3_length: 14
j_call: TRBJ2-7
cdr3_nt: TGTGCCAGCAGCCGCCTTACAGGGGGCGCCGAGCAGTACTTC
cdr3_aa: CASSRLTGGAEQYF

v_call: TRBV4-1
d_call: TRBD1
clone_size: once
cdr3_length: 16
j_call: TRBJ2-3
cdr3_nt: TGCGCCAGCAGCCGACCCGGGACAGCCCGATCAGATACGCAGTATTTT
cdr3_aa: CASSRPGTARSDTQYF

v_call: TRBV7-9
d_call: .
clone_size: .
cdr3_length: 14
j_call: TRBJ1-1
cdr3_nt: TGTGCCAGCAGCTTAGCAGGGGCGAACACTGAAGCTTTCTTT
cdr3_aa: CASSLAGANTEAFF

v_call: TRBV9
d_call: .
clone_size: .
cdr3_length: 17
j_call: TRBJ1-1
cdr3_nt: TGTGCCAGCAGCCCCGGGAGGGGGGAGTCCAGGGAAACTGAAGCTTTCTTT
cdr3_aa: CASSPGRGESRETEAFF

v_call: TRBV7-2
d_call: .
clone_size: .
cdr3_length: 13
j_call: TRBJ2-5
cdr3_nt: TGTGCCAGCAGCTTAGGATTGCGGGAGACCCAGTACTTC
cdr3_aa: CASSLGLRETQYF

v_call: TRBV28
d_call: .
clone_size: once
cdr3_length: 15
j_call: TRBJ2-7
cdr3_nt: TGTGCCAGCAGTTTATCAGGGATCGGTCCCTACGAGCAGTACTTC
cdr3_aa: CASSLSGIGPYEQYF

v_call: TRBV9
d_call: TRBD1
clone_size: .
cdr3_length: 15
j_call: TRBJ1-1
cdr3_nt: TGTGCCAGCAGCCCGAGACAGGGATTAAACACTGAAGCTTTCTTT
cdr3_aa: CASSPRQGLNTEAFF

v_call: TRBV4-2
d_call: .
clone_size: .
cdr3_length: 18
j_call: TRBJ2-2
cdr3_nt: TGTGCCAGCACCCCCAAGCGAACCCGAGATATGTTCACCGGGGAGCTGTTTTTT
cdr3_aa: CASTPKRTRDMFTGELFF

v_call: TRBV19
d_call: .
clone_size: .
cdr3_length: 15
j_call: TRBJ1-3
cdr3_nt: TGTGCCAGTAGTACATACAGGTCCTCTGGAAACACCATATATTTT
cdr3_aa: CASSTYRSSGNTIYF

v_call: TRBV15
d_call: .
clone_size: few
cdr3_length: 15
j_call: TRBJ1-4
cdr3_nt: TGTGCCACCAGCGCACTTAGAGGCGCTAATGAAAAACTGTTTTTT
cdr3_aa: CATSALRGANEKLFF

v_call: TRBV28
d_call: .
clone_size: .
cdr3_length: 12
j_call: TRBJ1-1
cdr3_nt: TGTGCCAGCAGTTCCTCCTCGGCGGGAGCTTTCTTT
cdr3_aa: CASSSSSAGAFF